This is a list of T cell receptor beta chains from one sample in a study of blood T cells in healthy people across ages. TCRdb ran MiXCR on the 5' RACE reads and lists one entry per CDR3 protein. The table has approximately 940,000 distinct CDR3 sequences, approximately 49% seen once; the top ten hold roughly an eighth. Sequencing was carried out using blood. These receptors all stem from a young man in good health. Each CDR3 is given with its conserved first and last residue. A D gene is named only where the DNA matches it firmly. Only part of the rows carry a size: once, few, many, or a class if the clone is expanded.

j_gene | len | abundance | v_gene | d_gene | CDR3nt | CDR3aa
TRBJ1-5 | 13 | . | TRBV5-8 | . | TGTGCCAGCAGCCGAGACCAACGTCAGCCCCAGCATTTT | CASSRDQRQPQHF
TRBJ2-5 | 15 | . | TRBV9 | . | TGTGCCAGCAGCGTAGCTGGGGTATCCTACAATGAGCAGTACTTC | CASSVAGVSYNEQYF
TRBJ2-3 | 16 | . | TRBV12-3/TRBV12-4 | . | TGTGCCAGCAGTTTATCGGGGGTGCTTAGCACAGATACGCAGTATTTT | CASSLSGVLSTDTQYF
TRBJ2-2 | 16 | few | TRBV12-3/TRBV12-4 | . | TGTGCCAGCAGTTTATATAGGCAGGGGAACACCGGGGAGCTGTTTTTT | CASSLYRQGNTGELFF
TRBJ1-1 | 12 | . | TRBV20-1 | . | TGCAGTGCTAGTGACGGACGGACTGAAGCTTTCTTT | CSASDGRTEAFF
TRBJ1-2 | 15 | many | TRBV6-5 | . | TGTGCCAGCAGTTACTCTACAGCCCTTAACTATGGCTACACCTTC | CASSYSTALNYGYTF
TRBJ2-2 | 13 | . | TRBV2 | TRBD1 | TGTGCCAGCAGGGACAGGGAGTCCGGGGAGCTGTTTTTT | CASRDRESGELFF
TRBJ2-6 | 16 | . | TRBV2 | . | TGTGCCAGCAGTGGGGGCGTCGGCTCTGGGGCCAACGTCCTGACTTTC | CASSGGVGSGANVLTF
TRBJ1-4 | 15 | . | TRBV18 | . | TGTGCCAGCTCACCACCGGGCAGGGGAATTGGAAAACTGTTTTTT | CASSPPGRGIGKLFF
TRBJ2-2 | 12 | . | TRBV7-9 | TRBD1 | TGTGCCAGCAGACAGGGGTCCGGGGAGCTGTTTTTT | CASRQGSGELFF
TRBJ1-1 | 14 | few | TRBV7-2 | . | TGTGCCAGCACCGTTCACGGGGGGAGCACTGAAGCTTTCTTT | CASTVHGGSTEAFF
TRBJ1-1 | 11 | many | TRBV5-1 | . | TGCGCCAGCAGCGCGGACACTGAAGCTTTCTTT | CASSADTEAFF
TRBJ2-7 | 14 | . | TRBV29-1 | TRBD2 | TGCAGCGCCGCTAGACTAGCGGGGACTTACGAGCAGTACTTC | CSAARLAGTYEQYF
TRBJ1-5 | 16 | once | TRBV20-1 | . | TGCAGTGCTAGAGAAGCAGGGACTACTATCAATCAGCCCCAGCATTTT | CSAREAGTTINQPQHF
TRBJ2-6 | 11 | . | TRBV4-2 | . | TGTGCCAGCAGGGAGGCCAACGTCCTGACTTTC | CASREANVLTF
TRBJ2-7 | 17 | . | TRBV27 | . | TGTGCCAGCAGTTTAAGTCCCGTGCCCCGTCCTACCTACGAGCAGTACTTC | CASSLSPVPRPTYEQYF
TRBJ2-7 | 15 | . | TRBV5-1 | . | TGCGCCAGCAGCTTGGTGGCAGGGGTCACCTACGAGCAGTACTTC | CASSLVAGVTYEQYF
TRBJ2-5 | 12 | . | TRBV12-3/TRBV12-4 | . | TGTGCCAGCAGTCCCGGACCAATGTGGCAGTACTTC | CASSPGPMWQYF
TRBJ1-2 | 15 | . | TRBV3-1 | . | TGTGCCAGCAGCTTGGACACAGCTCCTAACTATGGCTACACCTTC | CASSLDTAPNYGYTF
TRBJ2-7 | 15 | few | TRBV3-1 | . | TGTGCCAGCAGCCAAGATTACGCCGGGACAAGCGAGCAGTACTTC | CASSQDYAGTSEQYF
TRBJ1-6 | 14 | few | TRBV9 | . | TGTGCCAGCAGCGTGGGGGAGGGTAATTCACCCCTCCACTTT | CASSVGEGNSPLHF
TRBJ2-7 | 14 | . | TRBV5-1 | TRBD1 | TGCGCCAGCAGCCCCGAGGACAGGGTAAACGAGCAGTACTTC | CASSPEDRVNEQYF
TRBJ1-6 | 14 | . | TRBV6-6 | TRBD1 | TGTGCCAGCAGCGAACAGGGGGAAGGGTCACCCCTCCACTTT | CASSEQGEGSPLHF